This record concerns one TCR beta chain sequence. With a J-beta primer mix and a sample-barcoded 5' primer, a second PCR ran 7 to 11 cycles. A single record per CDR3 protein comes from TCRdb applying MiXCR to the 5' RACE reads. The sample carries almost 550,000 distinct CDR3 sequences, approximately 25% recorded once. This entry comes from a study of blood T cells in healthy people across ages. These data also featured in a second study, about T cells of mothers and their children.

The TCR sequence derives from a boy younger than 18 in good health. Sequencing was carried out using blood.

CDR3 nucleotides: TGTGCCAACACCCCTCCAGGGGGTTTGAACACTGAAGCTTTCTTT. Its translation: CANTPPGGLNTEAFF. This chain uses TRBV28 with TRBJ1-1; 7 bases match TRBD1. The CDR3 contains 15 residues. V dropped 10 bases and J dropped 0; count of bases not matched to a gene: 11. Germline assignment: CDR1 MDHEN and CDR2 SYDVKM.